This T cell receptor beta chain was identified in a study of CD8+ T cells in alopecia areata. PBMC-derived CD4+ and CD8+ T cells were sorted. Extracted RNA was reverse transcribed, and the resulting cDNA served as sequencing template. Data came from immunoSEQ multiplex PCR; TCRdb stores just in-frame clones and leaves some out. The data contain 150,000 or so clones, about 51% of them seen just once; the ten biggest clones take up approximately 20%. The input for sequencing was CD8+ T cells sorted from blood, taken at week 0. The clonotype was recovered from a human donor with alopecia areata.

In DNA form, the CDR3 reads TGTGCCAGCAGTTACGGTTCAGGGGACTACGAGCAGTACTTC. Translation: CASSYGSGDYEQYF. J is TRBJ2-7 and V is TRBV6-5, with D tentatively TRBD1 (6 bases). V gave up 2 bases and J gave up 3 bases, with 11 bases separating them. This CDR3 spans 14 amino acids. The germline V gene encodes CDR1 MNHEY and CDR2 SVGAGI.